The text below deals with one T cell receptor beta chain. This clonotype has ten or more counts. Its antigen has not been determined. The input lacks base qualities; no much larger clone sits a single base away. Hyperthyroidism patients were aged 18 to 65 years and newly diagnosed, with disease duration of less than 2 months. Any patient with an uncontrolled infection, another autoimmune disease, pregnancy or lactation was excluded. Diagnoses were based on clinical symptoms, serum thyroxine and TRAb, thyroid ultrasound and orbital computed tomography. For progressor patients, blood was drawn at the first diagnosis of hyperthyroidism, before any ophthalmopathy symptoms had appeared. PBMCs were separated from 7.5 to 10 ml of fresh peripheral blood using Ficoll-Paque density gradient centrifugation. Progressor patients were first diagnosed with Graves' hyperthyroidism and then developed ophthalmopathy during follow-up. Total RNA was extracted using Trizol reagent, and RNA quality was assessed on an Agilent 2100 Bioanalyzer.

The TCR beta CDR3 regions were amplified from the RNA transcripts. For the first round of RT-PCR on the TCR CDR3, the HTBI primer set was used together with the Qiagen OneStep RT-PCR kit. The libraries were constructed in a second round of multiplex PCR and then size-selected and purified. The libraries were sequenced on an Illumina HiSeq2000 using paired-end 100 bp reads. The study's own analysis went as follows. SOAPnuke was used to process the raw data, removing reads that contained adapters or uncalled bases, had a mean Phred below 15, or lacked an exact match to the constant primer or identifier. COPE v1.2.5 was used to merge the high-quality paired reads, and each unique nucleotide sequence was defined as a clonotype. MiTCR v1.1 was used to align clonotypes to the IMGT TRBV, TRBD and TRBJ reference segments. The analysis was restricted to V-J combinations with a frequency above 0.0001, which together covered roughly 99% of the repertoires. A TCS score was defined as the ratio between F50 (clonal expansion) and ExV (chaos), using BLOSUM62-based TCRdist between CDR3 peptides within each V-J. Welch's t-statistics and random forest reduced approximately 520 V-J features to 13, which were used in a naive Bayes classifier (R e1071). The public sequencing data were trimmed at Q25 with fastp and processed into clonotypes with MiXCR by TCRdb, which kept only in-frame beta chains. Entries that share a CDR3 protein sequence are merged under the most common genes and DNA. Clone size and V and J calls follow TCRdb, not the original study. Recorded for this sample are fewer than 200,000 distinct CDR3 sequences; just under 9.5% of them occurred a single time. Less than 25% of the sample rests with the top ten.

This specimen belongs to a study of T cells in Graves' hyperthyroidism and ophthalmopathy (dated by TCRdb to about 2019). For the study in its entirety: Peripheral blood was collected at initial diagnosis, before any treatment. A discovery cohort of roughly 100 patients, about 40 with Graves' ophthalmopathy and over 55 with stable Graves' hyperthyroidism, was used to find distinguishing TCR V-J signatures. Prospective prediction of ophthalmopathy was tested in an independent validation cohort consisting of about 19 hyperthyroidism patients and more than 15 patients who later progressed to ophthalmopathy. For training and testing, the 100 or so patients in the discovery cohort were randomly divided in a 7:3 ratio. Thyroid tissue and blood T-cell repertoires from six Graves' hyperthyroidism patients were also compared in the study. After sampling, hyperthyroidism patients received methimazole starting at 30 mg daily, and ophthalmopathy patients received high-dose intravenous methylprednisolone. According to the paper, TCR Vbeta CDR3 sequencing was carried out on some 140 peripheral blood samples, which came from over 40 ophthalmopathy, around 74 hyperthyroidism and about 17 progressor patients.

Relative to germline, V is 7 bases shorter and J is 7 bases shorter, with 14 bases between their ends. In the germline V gene, CDR1 corresponds to SNHLY and CDR2 to FYNNEI. Measured from the cysteine to the phenylalanine, the CDR3 is 13 residues long. The kept DNA is CDR3 alone, 39 bases in frame from the first base. What the research found in general, with its limitations: Ophthalmopathy was separated from stable hyperthyroidism by a 13 V-J signature model, with approximately 86% sensitivity and about 81% specificity obtained in cross-validation and 80%/75% obtained in testing. During validation, the model predicted progression to ophthalmopathy a median of around six months ahead of onset, with 60% to 71% sensitivity and almost 75% specificity. Most expanded thyroid clonotypes (frequency above 0.001) were also detected in blood, a finding suggesting that blood repertoires may reflect thyroid immune responses. No statistical method was used to fix the sample size in advance, and group allocation was not hidden from the investigators.

Sequencing input: blood. The sequence came from a woman younger than 30 with Graves' hyperthyroidism that later progressed to Graves' ophthalmopathy. Rearrangement joined TRBV2 to TRBJ1-5; no confident D gene assignment can be made. The DNA sequence is given as TGTGCCAGCACGGGTGGGATGGGGCAGCCCCAGCATTTT. This encodes CASTGGMGQPQHF.